This T cell receptor (beta chain) was obtained from a study of shared clonotypes between healthy human individuals. Findings and caveats of the study: Inspection by rarefaction showed sorted-subset sequencing to be incomplete despite large depth.

Terminally differentiated effector memory CD45RA+ cells were excluded by CCR7 positive selection of CD45RO-negative cells. As processed by the authors: ImmunoSEQ only sent back junction sequences with no quality scores, so filtering was done differently. Data came from immunoSEQ multiplex PCR; TCRdb stores just in-frame clones and leaves some out. Clone size and the V and J calls come from that table; the DNA yielded D and trimming. Among 2 million to 2.5 million clones listed, more than 85% were seen once. CDR1 is MGHDK, CDR2 SYGVNS, per germline. V was pared by 4 bases and J by 8 bases, with 18 bases between. The CDR3 has 15 residues. Turning to this clone: Its specificity is unknown.

The sample taken for sequencing was naive CD8+ T cells from PBMCs. The TCR originated in a man aged 18 to 30 in good health. Some clones in this sample may be carry-over from other donors' samples. The rearrangement uses TRBV25-1 and TRBJ2-1, with a possible D match to TRBD2 (6 bases). Written as DNA, the CDR3 is TGTGCCAGCAGTGTAAAGATTGCGGGAAGCGATGAGCAGTTCTTC. The encoded protein is CASSVKIAGSDEQFF.